The clone carrying this TCR beta chain was detected only a few times. No antigen is known for it. V lost 2 bases and J 6 bases, leaving 10 bases between the germline ends. The CDR3 extends over 13 amino acids. The V gene's germline CDR1 is MNHEY and CDR2 SVGAGI. These data belong to a study of T cell responses to AZD1222 COVID-19 vaccine. General study points: Clonal diversity may have been underestimated, and the donors were mostly white British, with more females than males.

Assay: immunoSEQ multiplex PCR; the TCRdb copy retains only in-frame clones and omits some. The table lists about 100,000 clones, about 85% of them singletons. The receptor comes from an adult who received the AZD1222 COVID-19 vaccine. Sequenced material: peripheral blood, taken 28 days after the second AZD1222 dose. The chain couples TRBV6-5 to TRBJ1-1; possibly TRBD1 for D (5 bases). The CDR3 DNA reads as TGTGCCAGCAGTTACCCCCGGGGGTCTGAAGCTTTCTTT. It is translated as CASSYPRGSEAFF.